This T cell receptor (beta chain) is drawn from a study of cytomegalovirus exposure and HLA in healthy donors. The germline V gene encodes CDR1 MGHRA and CDR2 YSYEKL. The CDR3 is 15 amino acids. V shed 3 bases and J shed 0 bases, with 11 bases lying between them. The PCR made use of 60 Vbeta and 13 Jbeta primers. Only in-frame clones appear in the TCRdb table, and some are missing; sequencing was by immunoSEQ multiplex PCR. The profile shows around 160,000 clones, about 75% of them singletons. This chain connects TRBV4-1 to TRBJ1-2; D is unclear. Input material: PBMCs. The sequence was obtained from a male donor in good health and CMV-seronegative. CDR3 sequence: CASSQAGGSNYGYTF. CDR3 sequence (DNA): TGCGCCAGCAGCCAGGCCGGAGGGTCTAACTATGGCTACACCTTC.